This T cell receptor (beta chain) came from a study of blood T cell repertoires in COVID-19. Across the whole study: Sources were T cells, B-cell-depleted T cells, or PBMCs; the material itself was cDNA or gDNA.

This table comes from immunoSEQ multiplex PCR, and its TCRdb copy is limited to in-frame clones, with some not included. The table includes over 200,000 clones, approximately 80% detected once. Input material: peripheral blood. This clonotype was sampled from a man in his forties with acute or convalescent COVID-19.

CDR3 DNA: TGTGCCAGCAGTTTACACAGGATCTACGAGCAGTACTTC. The encoded protein is CASSLHRIYEQYF. The rearrangement links TRBV12-3 or TRBV12-4 to TRBJ2-7; D is perhaps TRBD1 (5 bases). V was pared by 2 bases and J by 3 bases, with 8 bases between. The CDR3 runs to 13 residues.